This TCR beta chain was retrieved from a study of regulatory T cells in long-lasting Graves disease. Findings of the study overall: New patients shared some 980 public clonotypes, and persistent patients shared more, with a few thousand. Favoring TRBV28, TRBJ1-2 and TRBJ2-5 was a feature seen in persistent disease.

The time point: newly diagnosed GD, antithyroid drugs for less than 3 months. PBMCs were the source of the RNA used for TCR sequencing. V was pared by 2 bases and J by 1 base, with 1 base of the junction left unmatched. The CDR3 contains 14 residues. CDR1 and CDR2 from the germline V gene are LNHDA and SQIVND (reference sequence). TCR beta libraries were built with iRepertoire HTBI primers and Arm-PCR of CDR3 regions. In TCRdb, the multiplex PCR reads were re-called with MiXCR into one record per CDR3 protein. This table holds hundreds of thousands of distinct CDR3 sequences, around a sixth found once. This clonotype was observed a few times. No antigen is known for it.

The material sequenced was peripheral blood mononuclear cells (PBMCs), taken at new diagnosis, from a patient treated with antithyroid drugs. The chain is built from TRBV19 and TRBJ2-7; 8 bases are shared with TRBD2. The source is a female donor with Graves disease. CDR3 sequence (DNA): TGTGCCAGTAGTATAACGGGGGGGTCCTACGAGCAGTACTTC. Translation gives CASSITGGSYEQYF.